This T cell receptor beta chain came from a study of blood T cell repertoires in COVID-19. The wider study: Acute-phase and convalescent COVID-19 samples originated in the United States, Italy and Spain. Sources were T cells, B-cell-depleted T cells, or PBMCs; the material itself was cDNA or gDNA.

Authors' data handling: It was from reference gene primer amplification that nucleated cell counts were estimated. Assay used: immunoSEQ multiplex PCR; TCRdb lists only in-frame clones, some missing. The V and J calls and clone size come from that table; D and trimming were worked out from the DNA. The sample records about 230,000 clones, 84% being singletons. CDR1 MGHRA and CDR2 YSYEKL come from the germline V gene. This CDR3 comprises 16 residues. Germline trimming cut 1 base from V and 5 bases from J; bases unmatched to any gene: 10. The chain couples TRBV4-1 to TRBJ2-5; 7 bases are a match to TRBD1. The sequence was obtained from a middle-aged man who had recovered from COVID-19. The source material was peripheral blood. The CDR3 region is CASSQGTTGARETQYF. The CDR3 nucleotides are TGCGCCAGCAGCCAAGGGACCACAGGGGCCCGGGAGACCCAGTACTTC.